This T cell receptor beta chain is drawn from a study of blood T cell repertoires in COVID-19. With 3 bases removed from V and 7 bases from J, the gap between germline ends came to 16 bases. The CDR3 runs 14 residues. Germline V gives CDR1 ENHRY, CDR2 SYGVKD. Using immunoSEQ multiplex PCR, the repertoire was profiled, and TCRdb retains in-frame clones only, with some absent. There are roughly 35,000 clones in the sample; about 88% occur only once, and about 11% lies in the top ten. Sequences were obtained from peripheral blood. The chain joins TRBV10-3 to TRBJ2-7, with a tentative D call TRBD2 (5 bases). The TCR originated in a man between 60 and 75 years old with active COVID-19. This CDR3 is CAISDRGIGDEQYF. The CDR3 DNA sequence: TGTGCCATCAGTGACCGGGGAATAGGTGATGAGCAGTACTTC.